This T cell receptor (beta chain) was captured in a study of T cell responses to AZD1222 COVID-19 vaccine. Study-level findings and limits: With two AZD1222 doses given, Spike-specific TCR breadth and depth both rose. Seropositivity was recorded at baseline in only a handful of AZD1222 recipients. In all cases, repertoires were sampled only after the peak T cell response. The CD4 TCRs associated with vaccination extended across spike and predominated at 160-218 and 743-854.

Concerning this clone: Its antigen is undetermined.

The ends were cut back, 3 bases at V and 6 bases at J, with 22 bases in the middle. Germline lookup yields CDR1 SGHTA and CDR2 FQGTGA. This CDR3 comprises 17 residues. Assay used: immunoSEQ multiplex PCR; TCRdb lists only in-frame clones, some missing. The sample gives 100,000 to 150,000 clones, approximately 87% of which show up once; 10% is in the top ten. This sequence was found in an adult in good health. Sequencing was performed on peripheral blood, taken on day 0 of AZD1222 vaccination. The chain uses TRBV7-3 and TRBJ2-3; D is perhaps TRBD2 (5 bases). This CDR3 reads CASSLDWAVGVSDTQYF. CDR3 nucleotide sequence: TGTGCCAGCAGCTTGGACTGGGCCGTGGGAGTGTCCGATACGCAGTATTTT.